Listed below are T cell receptor beta chains from one sample, sequenced in a study of blood T cell repertoires in COVID-19. This table comes from immunoSEQ multiplex PCR, and its TCRdb copy is limited to in-frame clones, with some not included. The sample lists about 49,000 clones; 65% to 85% were seen once. Sequenced sample: peripheral blood. The origin of the receptors is a man between 65 and 80 years old with active or convalescent COVID-19. Each CDR3 is given with its conserved first and last residue. A D gene is named only where the DNA matches it firmly. Clone size is given for some rows only: seen once, a few or many times, or a class if the clone is expanded.

D gene,J gene,clone size,V gene,CDR3 protein,CDR3 DNA
-,TRBJ1-1,-,TRBV27,CASSPSMGGEAFF,TGTGCCAGCAGTCCGTCCATGGGAGGTGAAGCTTTCTTT
-,TRBJ2-4,-,TRBV30,CAWSVAGPDPNIQYF,TGTGCCTGGAGTGTTGCGGGCCCCGACCCAAACATTCAGTACTTC
-,TRBJ1-2,-,TRBV7-2,CASSFGQGLRGYTF,TGTGCCAGCAGCTTTGGCCAGGGACTACGCGGCTACACCTTC
-,TRBJ2-7,few,TRBV11-2,CASSLARGIHEQYF,TGTGCCAGCAGCTTAGCTCGGGGGATCCACGAGCAGTACTTC
-,TRBJ1-1,-,TRBV30,CAWIHNTEAFF,TGTGCCTGGATACACAACACTGAAGCTTTCTTT
TRBD1,TRBJ1-2,-,TRBV19,CASSIGTANNYGYTF,TGTGCCAGTAGTATCGGGACAGCCAATAACTATGGCTACACCTTC
-,TRBJ1-1,-,TRBV2,CASSERDRNTEAFF,TGTGCCAGCAGTGAGAGAGACAGAAACACTGAAGCTTTCTTT
TRBD2,TRBJ2-1,few,TRBV5-6,CASSYSGGIQFF,TGTGCCAGCAGTTATAGCGGGGGGATACAGTTCTTC
TRBD1,TRBJ1-2,-,TRBV7-2,CASSIRQGQGYTF,TGTGCCAGCAGCATAAGACAGGGCCAAGGCTACACCTTC
-,TRBJ1-2,-,TRBV18,CASSEQGAGYGYTF,TGTGCCAGCTCAGAACAGGGCGCTGGCTATGGCTACACCTTC
-,TRBJ1-6,-,TRBV21-1,CASSKEGPHNSPLHF,TGTGCCAGCAGCAAAGAGGGGCCCCATAATTCACCCCTCCACTTT
-,TRBJ2-7,-,TRBV7-3,CASSLFLLDNPYEQYF,TGTGCCAGCAGCTTATTCTTACTTGACAACCCCTACGAGCAGTACTTC
TRBD1,TRBJ2-4,-,TRBV6-5,CASSYIGQGGDIQYF,TGTGCCAGCAGTTACATCGGACAGGGGGGAGACATTCAGTACTTC
-,TRBJ1-2,-,TRBV28,CASLRTPTNYGYTF,TGTGCCAGCCTCAGGACACCTACTAACTATGGCTACACCTTC
-,TRBJ2-7,-,TRBV24-1,CATSDPTGARDEQYF,TGTGCCACCAGTGACCCGACAGGTGCCAGGGACGAGCAGTACTTC
-,TRBJ1-1,-,TRBV7-2,CASSKGYTEAFF,TGTGCCAGCAGCAAGGGGTACACTGAAGCTTTCTTT